This TCR beta chain derives from a study of CD8 T cells in ankylosing spondylitis (dated by TCRdb to the late 2010s). Turning to the overall study: The study profiled T cell receptor beta repertoires in healthy donors and ankylosing spondylitis patients to find disease-linked TCR variants. The full study cohort comprised around 23 ankylosing spondylitis patients and some 100 healthy donors. Samples of peripheral blood were taken, and for ankylosing spondylitis patients, synovial fluid was collected as well.

This clonotype has more than one count but fewer than ten. Its antigen target is currently unknown. No much larger clone is present one base from it, and per-base qualities are unavailable. Sequencer: Illumina HiSeq 2500. Quantitative 5'-RACE with molecular barcodes was used to prepare TCR beta libraries. Concerning the study's data processing: Disease-linked TCR variants were identified with a new computational method built on a probabilistic model of VDJ rearrangement. Clones were called with MiXCR by TCRdb after fastp trimmed the public reads at Q25, and only in-frame beta chains were retained. Each entry merges the rows of one CDR3 protein and shows their most common DNA and genes. The V and J calls were determined by TCRdb, not by the authors. The sample records 250,000 or so distinct CDR3 sequences, 18% of which are singletons. The top ten clonotypes cover under 40% of the sample. Based on the germline V gene (reference sequence), the CDR1 and CDR2 sequences are GTSNPN and SVGIG. V gives up 4 bases and J gives up 3 bases, and the segment between their germline ends measures 22 bases. Reading from cysteine to phenylalanine, the CDR3 counts 16 amino acids. This entry keeps only the CDR3 DNA: 48 bases, framed from base 1.

Results the study describes overall, beyond this receptor: According to the report, matched synovial fluid samples from ankylosing spondylitis patients were significantly enriched for the disease-linked clones. Some motif variants had previously been reported in the synovial fluid and blood of reactive arthritis patients, which suggests shared mechanisms of disease initiation. The disease-linked clones had a CD8+ phenotype and were found at relatively low frequencies in peripheral blood. Blood from ankylosing spondylitis patients appeared to be characterized by a TCR beta motif composed of roughly 8 highly homologous amino acid variants.

The chain couples TRBV30 to TRBJ2-7, with TRBD1 perhaps the D gene, on 6 matching bases. Sequencing was performed on blood, either unsorted or a sorted T cell fraction (not recorded which). The receptor was derived from a male donor with ankylosing spondylitis or in good health (not recorded which). The bases are TGTGCCTGGAACCCCTTAGGGGGAAGGACCGGCTACGAGCAGTACTTC. Its translation is CAWNPLGGRTGYEQYF.